The 8 T cell receptor beta chains in this list originate from one sample, sequenced in a study of cytomegalovirus exposure and HLA in healthy donors. The method was immunoSEQ multiplex PCR; TCRdb's version includes in-frame clones alone and lacks a portion of them. The repertoire holds over 100,000 clones, with 85% to 90% as singletons. Sequenced: PBMCs. The receptors here all came from a woman between 18 and 29 years old in good health and CMV-seronegative.

The rearrangement uses TRBV4-1 and TRBJ2-5, with 9 bases identical to TRBD1. This CDR3 comprises 19 residues. The V gene's germline CDR1 is MGHRA and CDR2 YSYEKL. With V trimmed by 0 bases and J by 4 bases, 15 bases remained unmatched. The CDR3 loop reads CASSQDQKTGDRATETQYF. DNA for the CDR3: TGCGCCAGCAGCCAAGATCAAAAGACAGGGGACAGGGCTACAGAGACCCAGTACTTC.

The chain joins TRBV28 to TRBJ1-2; D is possibly TRBD1 (6 bases). Germline V gives CDR1 MDHEN, CDR2 SYDVKM. V lost 3 bases and J 4 bases, leaving 24 bases between the germline ends. The length of the CDR3 is 18 residues. CDR3 sequence (DNA): TGTGCCAGCAGTTTCGATCCGGGACACTTGGGCGTTGGCTATGGCTACACCTTC. Its protein product is CASSFDPGHLGVGYGYTF.

The chain links TRBV7-3 to TRBJ2-1; 8 bases fit TRBD2. The CDR3 runs to 14 residues. Germline V CDR1 and CDR2: SGHTA, FQGTGA. With V trimmed by 5 bases and J by 7 bases, 7 bases remained unmatched. CDR3: CASSDGGAGNEQFF. The CDR3 nucleotides read TGTGCCAGCAGCGACGGGGGGGCCGGGAATGAGCAGTTCTTC.

V gene TRBV5-1 combines with J gene TRBJ1-3; TRBD1 matches at 9 bases. The CDR3 length is 16 residues. Trimming cost V 0 bases and J 2 bases; bases outside gene matches: 3. CDR1 and CDR2 from the germline V gene are SGHRS and YFSETQ. The CDR3 sequence: CASSLAGDRAGNTIYF. CDR3 nucleotide sequence: TGCGCCAGCAGCTTGGCTGGGGACAGGGCTGGAAACACCATATATTTT.

This chain uses TRBV30 with TRBJ1-6; D unresolved. The germline V gene has CDR1 GTSNPN and CDR2 SVGIG (reference sequence). V was pared by 5 bases and J by 5 bases, with 10 bases between. This CDR3 is built from 13 residues. The CDR3 nucleotides read TGTGCCTGGCGGGGAGAAAATAATTCACCCCTCCACTTT. Translation: CAWRGENNSPLHF.

Only one count was recorded for this clone. The V gene is TRBV7-2, the J gene TRBJ2-7, with D perhaps TRBD1 (5 bases). V dropped 3 bases and J dropped 3 bases, with 12 bases sitting between them. This CDR3 has 14 residues. Germline V gives CDR1 SGHTA, CDR2 FQGNSA. The CDR3 DNA sequence: TGTGCCAGCAGCTTCCAGGGTGGAGACTACGAGCAGTACTTC. Translated: CASSFQGGDYEQYF.

The V call is TRBV7-9, the J call TRBJ1-5, with D tentatively TRBD1 (6 bases). Trimming stripped 3 bases from V and 3 bases from J, with 9 bases between. Germline values: CDR1 SEHNR, CDR2 FQNEAQ (reference sequence). The CDR3 is 14 residues long. The CDR3 sequence is CASSFGTTNQPQHF. In DNA form, the CDR3 reads TGTGCCAGCAGCTTTGGGACAACCAATCAGCCCCAGCATTTT.

The V and J genes are TRBV9 and TRBJ2-2, with 11 bases that match TRBD2. Germline V CDR1 and CDR2: SGDLS, YYNGEE. The CDR3 sequence is 16 residues long. After removal of 4 bases from V and 3 bases from J, the junction contained 5 bases not matched to a gene. CDR3 DNA: TGTGCCAGCAGCAAACTAGCGGGAGAGTACACCGGGGAGCTGTTTTTT. Protein sequence: CASSKLAGEYTGELFF.